This section outlines one T cell receptor (beta chain) sequence together with its context. The table came from immunoSEQ multiplex PCR; TCRdb's copy has only in-frame clones and leaves some out. The data hold about 98,000 clones, with about 84% observed a single time. The ends were cut back, 3 bases at V and 8 bases at J, with 16 bases in the middle. Germline CDR1 is LNHDA and CDR2 is SQIVND (reference sequence). CDR3 size: 15 residues. This specimen comes from a study of blood T cell repertoires in COVID-19. Overall study context: Sites across the United States, Italy and Spain contributed samples from acute and convalescent COVID-19. The cDNA or gDNA used as material had been derived from T cells, B-cell-depleted T cells, or PBMCs.

The chain carries TRBV19 and TRBJ1-4; D perhaps matches TRBD1 (6 bases). This clonotype was sampled from a woman older than 75 with acute or convalescent COVID-19. Sequencing was carried out using peripheral blood. The chain's CDR3 is CASSIQPGHREKLFF. The CDR3 coding sequence is TGTGCCAGTAGTATCCAGCCGGGACACAGAGAAAAACTGTTTTTT.